This T cell receptor (beta chain) originates from a study of response to subunit inactivated influenza vaccine. TCRdb re-analysed the RT-PCR reads in MiXCR, keeping a single row per CDR3 protein. The top ten hold approximately 3% of the sample, which has about 500,000 distinct CDR3 sequences, approximately 17% seen once. Study findings and constraints: Every seasonal influenza vaccination brings in few new T cells, the authors suggested.

In this sample, this clonotype turned up once. Antigen unknown. Germline V gene lookup returns CDR1 MRHNA and CDR2 SNTAGT. The CDR3 length is 13 residues. The ends lost 2 bases at V and 6 bases at J; junction bases unmatched: 4. The input for sequencing was CD4+ T cells sorted from PBMCs, taken less than 25 months after vaccination. V is TRBV6-4 and J is TRBJ2-7, with TRBD1 matching 7 bases. The clonotype was recovered from a man between 50 and 69 years old who received an inactivated influenza vaccine. CDR3 sequence reads: CASSDRGPGEQYF. The CDR3 nucleotides are TGTGCCAGCAGTGACAGGGGGCCGGGCGAGCAGTACTTC.